Listed here are 5 T cell receptor beta chains from one sample, sequenced in a study of CD8 T cells in ankylosing spondylitis. Study-level findings and limits: Seemingly characteristic of ankylosing spondylitis blood was a TCR beta motif consisting of about 8 highly homologous variants.

TCRdb re-called the 5' RACE reads with MiXCR, one entry per CDR3 protein. The sample carries 700,000 to 1,000,000 distinct CDR3 sequences, 10% to 15% recorded once. Antigen specificity for these receptors is unknown. The sequenced sample was blood, either unsorted or a sorted T cell fraction (not recorded which). These receptors originate from a male donor with ankylosing spondylitis.

The chain couples TRBV15 to TRBJ1-1; D unresolved. The CDR3 is 13 amino acids. Germline V gives CDR1 LNHNV, CDR2 YYDKDF (reference sequence). V lost 9 bases and J lost 5, with 16 bases in between. CDR3 sequence (DNA): TGTGCCACGCGAGAGCTCAGCGGAACTGAAGCTTTCTTT. It is translated as CATRELSGTEAFF.

Only a few counts were recorded for this clonotype. This CDR3 is CASSIPPRPSYGYTF. Written as DNA, the CDR3 is TGTGCCAGCAGCATACCTCCTAGGCCCTCCTATGGCTACACCTTC. V is TRBV6-1 and J is TRBJ1-2; unclear D gene. CDR1 and CDR2 (germline): MNHNS, SASEGT. The ends were cut back, 6 bases at V and 4 bases at J, with 18 bases in the middle. There are 15 residues in the CDR3.

This clonotype was picked up many times. The V and J genes are TRBV5-6 and TRBJ1-2; D is unclear. Germline loops: CDR1 SGHDT, CDR2 YYEEEE. The CDR3 sequence is 12 residues long. Trimming removed 3 bases from V and 7 bases from J, with 10 bases in between. The DNA for the CDR3 is TGTGCCAGCAGCTCTGGGAGCGTTGGCTACACCTTC. The encoded protein is CASSSGSVGYTF.

This clonotype was seen a handful of times. The chain has TRBV20-1 and TRBJ1-5; 7 nucleotides align to TRBD1. With 1 base clipped from V and 6 bases from J, the junction kept 3 bases outside the gene matches. The germline gives CDR1 DFQATT, CDR2 SNEGSKA (reference sequence). The CDR3 spans 13 residues. The CDR3 nucleotides are TGCAGTGCTAGAGCGGCAGGGGGTCAGCCCCAGCATTTT. Translating it yields CSARAAGGQPQHF.

The chain carries TRBV20-1 and TRBJ2-1; D unresolved. Trimming took 2 bases from V and 8 from J, leaving 13 bases between them. The CDR3 consists of 13 residues. CDR1 and CDR2 from the germline V gene are DFQATT and SNEGSKA (reference sequence). For the CDR3, the DNA is TGCAGTGCTAGAAAGATCCCGCCGGATGAGCAGTTCTTC. Encoded protein: CSARKIPPDEQFF.